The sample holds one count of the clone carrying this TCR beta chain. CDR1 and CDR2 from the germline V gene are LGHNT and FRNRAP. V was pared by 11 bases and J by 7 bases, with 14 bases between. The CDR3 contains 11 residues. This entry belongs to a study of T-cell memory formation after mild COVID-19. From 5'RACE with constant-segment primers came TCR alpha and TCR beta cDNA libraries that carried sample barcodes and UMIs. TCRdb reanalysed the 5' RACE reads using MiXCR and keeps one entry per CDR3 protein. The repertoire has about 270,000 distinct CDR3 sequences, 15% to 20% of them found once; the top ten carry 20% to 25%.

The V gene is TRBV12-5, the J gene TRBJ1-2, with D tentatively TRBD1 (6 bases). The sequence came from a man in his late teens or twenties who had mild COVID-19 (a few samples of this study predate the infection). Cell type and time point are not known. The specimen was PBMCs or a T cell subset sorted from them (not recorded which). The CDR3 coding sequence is TGTGCTGCTGGGGGGCAAGGTGGCTACACCTTC. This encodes CAAGGQGGYTF.